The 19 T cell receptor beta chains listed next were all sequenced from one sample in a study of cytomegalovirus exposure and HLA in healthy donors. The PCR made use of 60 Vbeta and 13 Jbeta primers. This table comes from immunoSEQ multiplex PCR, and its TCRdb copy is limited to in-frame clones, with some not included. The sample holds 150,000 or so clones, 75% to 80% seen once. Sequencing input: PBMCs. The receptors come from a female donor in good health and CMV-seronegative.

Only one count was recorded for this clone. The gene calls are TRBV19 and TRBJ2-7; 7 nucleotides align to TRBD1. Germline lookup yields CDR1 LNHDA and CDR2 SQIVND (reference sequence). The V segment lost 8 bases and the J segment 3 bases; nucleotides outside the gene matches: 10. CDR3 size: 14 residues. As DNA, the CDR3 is TGTGCCAGTTCTACAGGGACAGTCTTCTACGAGCAGTACTTC. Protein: CASSTGTVFYEQYF.

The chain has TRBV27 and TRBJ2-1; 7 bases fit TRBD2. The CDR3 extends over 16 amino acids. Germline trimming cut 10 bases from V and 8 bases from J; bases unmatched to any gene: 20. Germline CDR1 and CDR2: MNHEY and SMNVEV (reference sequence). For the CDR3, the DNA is TGTGCCACCGCGACCGGGCCGGGACTAACTATTGATGAGCAGTTCTTC. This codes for CATATGPGLTIDEQFF.

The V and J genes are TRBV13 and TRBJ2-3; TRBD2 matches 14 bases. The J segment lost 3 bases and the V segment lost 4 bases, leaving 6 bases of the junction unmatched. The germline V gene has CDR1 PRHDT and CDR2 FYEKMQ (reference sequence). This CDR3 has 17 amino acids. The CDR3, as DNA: TGTGCCAGCAGCTCAACCGGGACTAGCGGGGGAACAGATACGCAGTATTTT. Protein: CASSSTGTSGGTDTQYF.

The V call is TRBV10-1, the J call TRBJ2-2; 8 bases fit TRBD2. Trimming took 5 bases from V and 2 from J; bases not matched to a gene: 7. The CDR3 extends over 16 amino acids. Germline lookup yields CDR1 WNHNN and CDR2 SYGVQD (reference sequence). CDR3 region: CASSKIAGPNTGELFF. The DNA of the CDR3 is TGCGCCAGCAGTAAAATAGCGGGGCCAAACACCGGGGAGCTGTTTTTT.

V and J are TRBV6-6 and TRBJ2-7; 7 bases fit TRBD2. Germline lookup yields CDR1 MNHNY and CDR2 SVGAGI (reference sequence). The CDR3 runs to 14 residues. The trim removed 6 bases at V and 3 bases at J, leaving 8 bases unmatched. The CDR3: CASSHLGGVYEQYF. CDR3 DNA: TGTGCCAGCAGCCACCTGGGGGGGGTCTACGAGCAGTACTTC.

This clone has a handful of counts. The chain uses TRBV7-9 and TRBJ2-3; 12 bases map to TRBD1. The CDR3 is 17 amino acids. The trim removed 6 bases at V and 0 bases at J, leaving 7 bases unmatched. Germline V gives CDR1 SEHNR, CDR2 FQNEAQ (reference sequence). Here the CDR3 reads CASSYGTGGVSTDTQYF. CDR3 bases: TGTGCCAGCAGTTACGGGACAGGGGGCGTTAGCACAGATACGCAGTATTTT.

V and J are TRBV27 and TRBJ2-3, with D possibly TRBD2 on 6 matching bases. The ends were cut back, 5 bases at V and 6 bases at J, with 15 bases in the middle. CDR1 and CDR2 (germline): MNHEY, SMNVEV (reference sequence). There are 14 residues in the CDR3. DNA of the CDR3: TGTGCCAGCAGTCTGGAGGGCCTGGGGGATACGCAGTATTTT. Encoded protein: CASSLEGLGDTQYF.

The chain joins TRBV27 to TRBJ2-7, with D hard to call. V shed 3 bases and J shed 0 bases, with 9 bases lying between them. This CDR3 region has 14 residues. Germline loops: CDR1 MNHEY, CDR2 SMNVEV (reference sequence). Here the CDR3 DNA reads TGTGCCAGCAGTTTTCGACTCCCCTCCTACGAGCAGTACTTC. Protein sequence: CASSFRLPSYEQYF.

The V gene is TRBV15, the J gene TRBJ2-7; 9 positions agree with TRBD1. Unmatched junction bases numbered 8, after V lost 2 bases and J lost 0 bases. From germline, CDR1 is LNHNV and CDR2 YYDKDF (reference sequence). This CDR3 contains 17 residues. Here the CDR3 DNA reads TGTGCCACCAGCAGACTAACCGGACAGGGGACCTCCTACGAGCAGTACTTC. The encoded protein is CATSRLTGQGTSYEQYF.

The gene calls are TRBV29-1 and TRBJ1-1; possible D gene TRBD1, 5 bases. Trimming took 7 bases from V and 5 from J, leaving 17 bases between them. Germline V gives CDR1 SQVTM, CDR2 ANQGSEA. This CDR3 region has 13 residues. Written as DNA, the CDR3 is TGCAGCGCTCACCGACCTGGGGGGACTGAAGCTTTCTTT. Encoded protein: CSAHRPGGTEAFF.

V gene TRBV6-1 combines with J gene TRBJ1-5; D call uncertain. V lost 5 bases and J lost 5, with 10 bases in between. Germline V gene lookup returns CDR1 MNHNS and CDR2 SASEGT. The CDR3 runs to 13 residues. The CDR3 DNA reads TGTGCCAGCAGTCTACACAGAGATCAGCCCCAGCATTTT. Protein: CASSLHRDQPQHF.

The CDR3 sequence: CASRTGQGYEQYF. In DNA, the CDR3 is TGTGCCAGTAGGACGGGACAGGGATACGAGCAGTACTTC. The chain links TRBV19 to TRBJ2-7; 9 nucleotides line up with TRBD1. V was pared by 6 bases and J by 4 bases, with 4 bases of the junction left unmatched. The CDR3 length is 13 residues. In germline, CDR1 is LNHDA, CDR2 SQIVND (reference sequence).

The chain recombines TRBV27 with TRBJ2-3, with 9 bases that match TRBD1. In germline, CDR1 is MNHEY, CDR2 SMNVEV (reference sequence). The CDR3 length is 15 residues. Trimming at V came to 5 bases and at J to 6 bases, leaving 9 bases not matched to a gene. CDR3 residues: CASSRDRDGFDTQYF. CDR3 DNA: TGTGCCAGCAGTCGGGACAGGGACGGTTTTGATACGCAGTATTTT.

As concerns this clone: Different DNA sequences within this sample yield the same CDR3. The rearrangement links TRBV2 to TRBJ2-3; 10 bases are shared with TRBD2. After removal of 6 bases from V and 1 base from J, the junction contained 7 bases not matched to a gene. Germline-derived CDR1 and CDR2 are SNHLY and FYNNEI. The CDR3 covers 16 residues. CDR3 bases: TGTGCCAGCAGGATGGCCGGGACTAGCGGCACAGATACGCAGTATTTT. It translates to CASRMAGTSGTDTQYF.

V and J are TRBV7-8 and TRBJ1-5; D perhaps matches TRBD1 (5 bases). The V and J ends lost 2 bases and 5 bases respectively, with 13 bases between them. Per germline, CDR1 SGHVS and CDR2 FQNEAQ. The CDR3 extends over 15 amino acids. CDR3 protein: CASSLSARVDQPQHF. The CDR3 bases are TGTGCCAGCAGCTTATCGGCCAGGGTGGATCAGCCCCAGCATTTT.

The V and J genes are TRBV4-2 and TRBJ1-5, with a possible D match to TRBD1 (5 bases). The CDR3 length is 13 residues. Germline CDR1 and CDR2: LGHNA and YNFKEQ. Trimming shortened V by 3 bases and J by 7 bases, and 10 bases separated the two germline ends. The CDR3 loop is CASSQGRDQPQHF. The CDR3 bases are TGTGCCAGCAGCCAGGGGCGGGACCAGCCCCAGCATTTT.

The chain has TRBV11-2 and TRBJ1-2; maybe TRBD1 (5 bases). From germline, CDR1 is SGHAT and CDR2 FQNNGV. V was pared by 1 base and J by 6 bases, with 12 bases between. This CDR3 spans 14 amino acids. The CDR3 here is CASSLVTWGDGYTF. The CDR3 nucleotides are TGTGCCAGCAGCTTAGTTACATGGGGCGATGGCTACACCTTC.

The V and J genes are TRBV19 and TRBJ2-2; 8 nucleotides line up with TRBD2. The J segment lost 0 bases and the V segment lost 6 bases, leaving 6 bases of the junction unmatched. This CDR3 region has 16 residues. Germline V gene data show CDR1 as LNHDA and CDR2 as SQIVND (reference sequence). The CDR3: CASRKNSGANTGELFF. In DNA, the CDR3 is TGTGCCAGTAGGAAAAATAGCGGGGCGAACACCGGGGAGCTGTTTTTT.

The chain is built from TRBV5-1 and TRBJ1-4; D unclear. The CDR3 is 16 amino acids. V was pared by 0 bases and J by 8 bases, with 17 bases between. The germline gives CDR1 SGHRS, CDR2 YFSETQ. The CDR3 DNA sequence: TGCGCCAGCAGCTTGGCCATCGGGGTTGACCGGGAAAAACTGTTTTTT. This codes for CASSLAIGVDREKLFF.